The 8 T cell receptor beta chains given below trace back to one sample, sequenced in a study of shared clonotypes between healthy human individuals. The protocol was immunoSEQ multiplex PCR, while the TCRdb copy is restricted to in-frame clones and leaves out a portion. Among approximately 1,500,000 clones listed, around 98% were seen once. Sequencing used naive CD4+ T cells sorted from blood. Indicated subset: CD45RA+ positively selected. These receptors were collected from a man aged 30-40 years in good health.

V is TRBV19 and J is TRBJ2-7, with 11 bases lining up with TRBD2. J gave up 1 base and V 4 bases, and 6 bases lay outside the gene matches. In germline, CDR1 is LNHDA, CDR2 SQIVND (reference sequence). The CDR3 spans 16 residues. The CDR3 nucleotides read TGTGCCAGTAGTACCCGGACTAGCGGGTCTTCCTACGAGCAGTACTTC. Amino acids: CASSTRTSGSSYEQYF.

V gene TRBV11-3 combines with J gene TRBJ2-7; the D gene is possibly TRBD1 (5 bases). CDR3 length: 14 amino acids. The V and J ends lost 5 bases and 5 bases respectively, with 16 bases between them. Germline loops: CDR1 SGHNT, CDR2 YENEEA. The CDR3 loop reads CASSVQAIPDEQYF. The CDR3 DNA is TGTGCCAGCAGCGTACAGGCTATACCGGACGAGCAGTACTTC.

Notes on this clone: Mismatch with germline at one junction end may stem from a read error. The chain uses TRBV30 and TRBJ2-2, with TRBD2 identical over 12 bases. In germline, CDR1 is GTSNPN, CDR2 SVGIG (reference sequence). CDR3 size: 18 residues. The CDR3 coding sequence is TGTGCCCGGAGTTTTGTGACTAGCGGGAGTCGCAGCGAAGGGGAGCTGTTTTTT. The encoded protein is CARSFVTSGSRSEGELFF.

The rearrangement uses TRBV28 and TRBJ2-7, with TRBD1 matching 9 bases. V lost 5 bases, J lost 7 bases, and 9 bases stayed unmatched. The length of the CDR3 is 14 residues. Germline V CDR1 and CDR2: MDHEN, SYDVKM. The CDR3 is CASSTPGQGREQYF. As DNA, the CDR3 is TGTGCCAGCAGTACGCCAGGACAGGGGCGAGAGCAGTACTTC.

This rearrangement joins TRBV25-1 to TRBJ2-3; 7 bases are shared with TRBD2. This CDR3 is 17 amino acids long. Germline V CDR1 and CDR2: MGHDK, SYGVNS. V lost 1 base, J lost 3 bases, and 10 bases stayed unmatched. The DNA for the CDR3 is TGTGCCAGCAGTGAATCCCGGGTAGCGGGTGCGACAGATACGCAGTATTTT. Amino acid sequence: CASSESRVAGATDTQYF.

CDR3 coding DNA: TGTGCCAGCAGGGGGACAGGGGCAGATACGCAGTATTTT. Translated: CASRGTGADTQYF. This chain uses TRBV6-1 with TRBJ2-3; 10 bases line up with TRBD1. This CDR3 is 13 amino acids long. Germline assignment: CDR1 MNHNS and CDR2 SASEGT. V lost 6 bases, J lost 4 bases, and 1 base stayed unmatched.

This clone appeared once. J is TRBJ2-1 and V is TRBV4-3, with 8 bases identical to TRBD1. Trimming cost V 1 base and J 10 bases; bases outside gene matches: 3. This CDR3 is built from 13 residues. CDR1 and CDR2 (germline): LGHNA, YSLEER. CDR3 sequence (DNA): TGCGCCAGCAGCCAAGGGACAGGGTTAGAGCAGTTCTTC. Protein sequence: CASSQGTGLEQFF.

The rearrangement joins TRBV5-1 to TRBJ1-4, with D possibly TRBD1 on 5 matching bases. The germline V gene encodes CDR1 SGHRS and CDR2 YFSETQ. Trimming cost V 4 bases and J 8 bases, with 15 bases left between them. This CDR3 has 14 residues. In DNA, the CDR3 is TGCGCCAGCAGCCGGCTCGGGGGTCAAGAAAAACTGTTTTTT. This translates into CASSRLGGQEKLFF.